This TCR beta chain was identified during a study of vaccination effects on CD4 cells after COVID-19. The method was immunoSEQ multiplex PCR; TCRdb's version includes in-frame clones alone and lacks a portion of them. The table shows roughly 63,000 clones, with 75% occurring only once. Looked up from germline, CDR1 is SGHTS and CDR2 is YDEGEE. V lost 2 bases and J 0 bases, leaving 8 bases between the germline ends. This CDR3 spans 15 amino acids. On this clone: The antigen remains undetermined.

Antigen-specific CD4+ T cells were expanded with viral peptide pools in the ViraFEST assay before sequencing. Scientists isolated CD4+ T cells after an approximately 11-day culture period ended. Nucleocapsid antibody tests were negative, and the vaccine recipients had no prior SARS-CoV-2 infection. This specimen consisted of CD4+ T cells from PBMCs cultured with HCoV-OC43 spike peptides, obtained before COVID-19 vaccination. Described subset: HCoV-OC43 spike overlapping peptide pool stimulation. The sequence was collected from a human donor who received a COVID-19 vaccine. The chain employs TRBV5-8 and TRBJ1-4, with D unresolved. CDR3 sequence: CASSFGRATNEKLFF. The CDR3 DNA is TGTGCCAGCAGCTTTGGGAGAGCAACTAATGAAAAACTGTTTTTT.